The 26 T cell receptor beta chains below all came from one sample that was sequenced in a study of blood T cell repertoires in COVID-19. Data came from immunoSEQ multiplex PCR; TCRdb stores just in-frame clones and leaves some out. This table holds roughly 120,000 clones, approximately 79% found once. The specimen sequenced was peripheral blood. These receptors were taken from a man aged 45-65 years with acute or convalescent COVID-19.

This clone was detected once. V and J are TRBV27 and TRBJ1-2; 9 bases match TRBD1. Germline CDR1 and CDR2: MNHEY and SMNVEV (reference sequence). The CDR3 has 15 amino acids. The J segment lost 4 bases and the V segment lost 1 base, leaving 4 bases of the junction unmatched. Here the CDR3 reads CASSLYPTGGYGYTF. Here the CDR3 DNA reads TGTGCCAGCAGTTTATACCCGACAGGGGGCTATGGCTACACCTTC.

This clone is a singleton in its sample. The chain employs TRBV5-8 and TRBJ2-5; TRBD1 matches 7 bases. The CDR3 runs 14 residues. CDR1 is SGHTS and CDR2 is YDEGEE in the germline V gene. The J segment lost 0 bases and the V segment lost 4 bases, leaving 3 bases of the junction unmatched. CDR3 protein: CASSRQGDQETQYF. The CDR3 DNA reads TGTGCCAGCAGCCGTCAGGGGGACCAAGAGACCCAGTACTTC.

This chain joins TRBV30 and TRBJ1-6; 7 nucleotides align to TRBD1. V shed 1 base and J 4 bases; nucleotides not matched to a gene: 4. Germline V lookup: CDR1 GTSNPN, CDR2 SVGIG (reference sequence). The CDR3 length is 15 residues. This CDR3 reads CAWSGAGGYNSPLHF. DNA for the CDR3: TGTGCCTGGAGTGGGGCAGGGGGGTATAATTCACCCCTCCACTTT.

The chain uses TRBV4-1 and TRBJ2-3; D is possibly TRBD1 (6 bases). V was cut by 4 bases and J by 0 bases, with 14 bases left in between. CDR3 length equals 16 residues. Germline loops: CDR1 MGHRA, CDR2 YSYEKL. The CDR3 spells CASSRFGGASTDTQYF. In DNA, the CDR3 is TGCGCCAGCAGCCGTTTTGGGGGCGCTAGCACAGATACGCAGTATTTT.

The chain recombines TRBV21-1 with TRBJ1-2. TRBV21-1 is shown as a pseudogene. The CDR3 is 16 residues long. The CDR3 sequence is CASSARGGDAHYGYTF. The CDR3, as DNA: TGTGCCAGCAGCGCTAGGGGAGGGGACGCGCACTATGGCTACACCTTC.

This chain uses TRBV9 with TRBJ1-4, with 9 bases lining up with TRBD1. CDR1 is SGDLS, CDR2 YYNGEE, per germline. The CDR3 sequence is 15 residues long. The ends lost 4 bases at V and 7 bases at J; junction bases unmatched: 8. The CDR3, as DNA: TGTGCCAGCAGCTCTCTTGGGACAGGGACTGAAAAACTGTTTTTT. Translation: CASSSLGTGTEKLFF.

This sequence joins TRBV30 and TRBJ1-6; D gene unclear. V lost 3 bases and J lost 0, with 12 bases in between. The CDR3 spans 16 residues. Per the germline V gene, CDR1 is GTSNPN and CDR2 is SVGIG (reference sequence). Written as DNA, the CDR3 is TGTGCCTGGAGATCAATACAGAGCTCCTATAATTCACCCCTCCACTTT. This encodes CAWRSIQSSYNSPLHF.

The chain recombines TRBV18 with TRBJ1-1; D gene unclear. CDR1 is KGHSH, CDR2 LQKENI, per germline. Deletions cut 9 bases from V and 3 bases from J, with 17 bases between. The CDR3 totals 14 residues. The CDR3 region is CASFQSLRDTEAFF. The DNA for the CDR3 is TGTGCCAGTTTTCAATCACTAAGAGACACTGAAGCTTTCTTT.

The gene calls are TRBV5-1 and TRBJ2-7; 10 nucleotides agree with TRBD1. Germline CDR1 is SGHRS and CDR2 is YFSETQ. V lost 7 bases and J lost 2; bases outside the gene matches: 3. The CDR3 extends over 13 amino acids. The CDR3 DNA reads TGCGCCAGCGGGACAGGGGTTGCCTACGAGCAGTACTTC. This codes for CASGTGVAYEQYF.

The J gene is TRBJ1-2, the V gene TRBV20-1, with unresolved D. V gave up 3 bases and J gave up 7 bases, with 18 bases separating them. Looked up from germline, CDR1 is DFQATT and CDR2 is SNEGSKA (reference sequence). The CDR3 runs 14 residues. The CDR3 region has the DNA TGCAGTGCTAGTGTTGTAGCCTGGGGAGGTGGCTACACCTTC. It translates to CSASVVAWGGGYTF.

This clone was counted between two and nine times. V and J are TRBV3-1 (or the pseudogene TRBV3-2) and TRBJ2-2; 9 bases match TRBD1. This CDR3 spans 16 amino acids. Germline trimming cut 4 bases from V and 4 bases from J; bases unmatched to any gene: 7. Germline V gene sequence: CDR1 LGHDT, CDR2 YNNKEL (reference sequence). Here the CDR3 DNA reads TGTGCCAGCAGCCTCACCGCGACAGGGGGCACCGGGGAGCTGTTTTTT. Translation: CASSLTATGGTGELFF.

V gene TRBV3-1 (or the pseudogene TRBV3-2) combines with J gene TRBJ2-1; 8 positions agree with TRBD2. The CDR3 is made up of 18 amino acids. The V gene end was trimmed by 4 bases and the J gene end by 6 bases; junction bases not matched to a gene: 17. The germline V gene has CDR1 LGHDT and CDR2 YNNKEL (reference sequence). In DNA form, the CDR3 reads TGTGCCAGCAGCCTACGGACTAGCTACGGAGTACTCGGCAATGAGCAGTTCTTC. Translated: CASSLRTSYGVLGNEQFF.

This clone has a single count. The V gene is TRBV28, the J gene TRBJ2-3; 11 nucleotides match TRBD1. After removal of 9 bases from V and 3 bases from J, the junction contained 8 bases not matched to a gene. This CDR3 spans 15 amino acids. The V gene's germline CDR1 is MDHEN and CDR2 SYDVKM. Here the CDR3 DNA reads TGTGCCAGTCTCGACGGGACAGGGGGGACAGATACGCAGTATTTT. It specifies CASLDGTGGTDTQYF.

The count of this clone is one. CDR3 bases: TGTGCCAGCACTCAAGCTCTAGCGGGGGTGTACAATGAGCAGTTCTTC. Residues: CASTQALAGVYNEQFF. The chain has TRBV3-1 (or the pseudogene TRBV3-2) and TRBJ2-1, with 10 bases that match TRBD2. Trimming at V came to 7 bases and at J to 4 bases, leaving 10 bases not matched to a gene. Germline V gene sequence: CDR1 LGHDT, CDR2 YNNKEL (reference sequence). This CDR3 contains 16 residues.

This clone was detected once. V is TRBV12-3 or TRBV12-4 and J is TRBJ2-1; a weak D match, TRBD2 (7 bases). Trimming shortened V by 7 bases and J by 12 bases, and 13 bases separated the two germline ends. This CDR3 has 11 amino acids. DNA for the CDR3: TGTGCCAGCACCCCCGGGGGGCTGCAGTTCTTC. It yields the protein CASTPGGLQFF.

The chain carries TRBV5-8 and TRBJ2-2; TRBD2 matches 8 bases. V gave up 0 bases and J gave up 1 base; unmatched junction bases: 11. The CDR3 length is 19 residues. Per the germline V gene, CDR1 is SGHTS and CDR2 is YDEGEE. The CDR3 sequence is CASSLESRASGGNTGELFF. The CDR3 bases are TGTGCCAGCAGCTTGGAATCGAGGGCGAGCGGGGGGAACACCGGGGAGCTGTTTTTT.

This chain uses TRBV28 with TRBJ2-2, with unresolved D. This CDR3 is 12 amino acids long. Trimming pared 6 bases from V and 4 bases from J, leaving 6 bases between. Germline CDR1 reads MDHEN; CDR2 reads SYDVKM. CDR3 nucleotide sequence: TGTGCCAGCAGACAGTCCACCGGGGAGCTGTTTTTT. Its protein is CASRQSTGELFF.

This clone came up once. The chain is built from TRBV19 and TRBJ2-7; TRBD2 agrees at 7 bases. Unmatched junction bases numbered 17, after V lost 5 bases and J lost 7 bases. Germline loops: CDR1 LNHDA, CDR2 SQIVND (reference sequence). There are 16 residues in the CDR3. The CDR3 sequence: CASSLGGRAHLGEQYF. The CDR3 DNA is TGTGCCAGTAGTCTTGGGGGGAGGGCCCACCTAGGAGAGCAGTACTTC.

The gene calls are TRBV19 and TRBJ1-1; 8 bases are shared with TRBD1. CDR1 is LNHDA, CDR2 SQIVND, per germline (reference sequence). The CDR3 contains 13 residues. With 2 bases clipped from V and 9 bases from J, the junction kept 5 bases outside the gene matches. The CDR3 DNA follows: TGTGCCAGTAGTATAAAAACAGGGGGGCAAGCTTTCTTT. This encodes CASSIKTGGQAFF.

This chain uses TRBV5-4 with TRBJ2-3, with 9 nucleotides matching TRBD1. The ends lost 1 base at V and 3 bases at J; junction bases unmatched: 6. This CDR3 region has 16 residues. The germline V gene encodes CDR1 SGHNT and CDR2 YYREEE (reference sequence). CDR3 sequence (DNA): TGTGCCAGCAGCTTGCAGAGGACAGGGGCTACAGATACGCAGTATTTT. Translation gives CASSLQRTGATDTQYF.

This CDR3 reads CSDPRGAADSGNTIYF. Written as DNA, the CDR3 is TGCAGCGACCCCCGGGGGGCAGCCGACTCTGGAAACACCATATATTTT. The V call is TRBV29-1, the J call TRBJ1-3; tentative D call: TRBD1 (6 bases). CDR3 length: 16 residues. The V gene's germline CDR1 is SQVTM and CDR2 ANQGSEA. V shed 7 bases and J shed 0 bases, with 19 bases lying between them.

CDR3 DNA sequence: TGCGCCAGCAGCTCGGGCGAGCTCCGCGGGGAAAAACTGTTTTTT. Protein: CASSSGELRGEKLFF. J is TRBJ1-4 and V is TRBV5-1; D uncertain. V was clipped by 3 bases and J by 8 bases, with 17 bases between them. Germline V CDR1 and CDR2: SGHRS, YFSETQ. The CDR3 has 15 amino acids. Together with reference TRBV5-1 and TRBJ1-4, the CDR3 gives the full variable domain: KAGVTQTPRYLIKTRGQQVTLSCSPISGHRSVSWYQQTPGQGLQFLFEYFSETQRNKGNFPGRFSGRQFSNSRSEMNVSTLELGDSALYLCASSSGELRGEKLFFGSGTQLSVL.

The V call is TRBV27, the J call TRBJ2-3; a possible D gene is TRBD1 (6 bases). The CDR3 runs 19 residues. Germline V lookup: CDR1 MNHEY, CDR2 SMNVEV (reference sequence). Trimming shortened V by 5 bases and J by 0 bases, and 24 bases separated the two germline ends. The CDR3 here is CASSPLWGSGTPSTDTQYF. The CDR3 coding sequence is TGTGCCAGCAGTCCATTATGGGGCTCCGGGACACCCAGCACAGATACGCAGTATTTT.

The chain recombines TRBV5-1 with TRBJ2-1; D perhaps matches TRBD1 (5 bases). The CDR3 loop spans 12 amino acids. Between the trimmed V and J ends, which lost 4 bases and 8 bases, there was a span of 10 bases. Germline values: CDR1 SGHRS, CDR2 YFSETQ. CDR3 nucleotides: TGCGCCAGCAGCCGCCTAGGGGATGAGCAGTTCTTC. Its translation: CASSRLGDEQFF.

The V call is TRBV3-1 (or the pseudogene TRBV3-2), the J call TRBJ2-3; TRBD2 is a possible D gene (6 bases). The CDR3 covers 16 residues. With 1 base removed from V and 3 bases from J, the gap between germline ends came to 14 bases. Germline CDR1 LGHDT, CDR2 YNNKEL (reference sequence). The CDR3 bases are TGTGCCAGCAGCCAAGGGTCCGGGAGAGGGACAGATACGCAGTATTTT. Amino acids: CASSQGSGRGTDTQYF.

This rearrangement joins TRBV24-1 to TRBJ2-3, with D possibly being TRBD2 (6 bases). V dropped 7 bases and J dropped 5 bases, with 6 bases sitting between them. The length of the CDR3 is 11 residues. Germline V gives CDR1 KGHDR, CDR2 SFDVKD. CDR3 residues: CATREGDTQYF. For the CDR3, the DNA is TGTGCCACCAGGGAGGGAGATACGCAGTATTTT.